The clone carrying this T cell receptor beta chain was seen only a few times. Its antigen is still unknown. CDR3 length equals 16 residues. The V segment lost 0 bases and the J segment 5 bases; nucleotides outside the gene matches: 8. Per germline, CDR1 SNHLY and CDR2 FYNNEI. The data are from a study of T cell repertoires in cytomegalovirus infection. In the study overall: TCR beta signatures that were public indicated CMV infection and matching HLA type.

Regarding the study as a whole: Cumulative frequency (of public TCR beta family members) identified carriers of CMV plus the relevant HLA.

TCRdb re-analysed the reads in MiXCR, keeping a single row per CDR3 protein. Counted here are 80,000 to 130,000 distinct CDR3 sequences, around 22% occurring once; the ten biggest clones make up about two fifths. The specimen sequenced was CD8+ T cells from PBMCs. This receptor was identified in a human donor in good health (CMV status not recorded). Some clones in this sample may be carry-over from other donors' samples. The rearrangement joins TRBV2 to TRBJ2-3, with 7 positions matching TRBD1. As DNA, the CDR3 is TGTGCCAGCAGTGAAGCAGGTGACAGGGTCGGAGATACGCAGTATTTT. Its protein product is CASSEAGDRVGDTQYF.